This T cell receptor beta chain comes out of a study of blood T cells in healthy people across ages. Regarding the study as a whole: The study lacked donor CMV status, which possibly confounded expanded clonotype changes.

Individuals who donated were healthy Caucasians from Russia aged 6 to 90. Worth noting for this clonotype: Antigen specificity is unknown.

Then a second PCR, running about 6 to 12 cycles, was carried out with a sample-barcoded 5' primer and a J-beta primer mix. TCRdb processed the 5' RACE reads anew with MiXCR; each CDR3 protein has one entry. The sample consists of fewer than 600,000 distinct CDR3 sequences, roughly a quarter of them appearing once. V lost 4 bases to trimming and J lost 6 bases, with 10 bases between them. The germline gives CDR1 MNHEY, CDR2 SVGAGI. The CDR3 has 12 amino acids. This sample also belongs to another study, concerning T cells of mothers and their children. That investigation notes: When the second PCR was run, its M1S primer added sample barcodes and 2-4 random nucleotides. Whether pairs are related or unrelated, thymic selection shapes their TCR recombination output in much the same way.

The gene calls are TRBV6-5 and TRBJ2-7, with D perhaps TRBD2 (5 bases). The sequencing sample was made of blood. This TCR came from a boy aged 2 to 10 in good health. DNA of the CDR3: TGTGCCAGCAGTTCCGAGCTAGCCGAGCAGTACTTC. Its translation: CASSSELAEQYF.